The rows below give T cell receptor beta chains drawn from one sample of a study of T cell clones after liver transplantation. The method was immunoSEQ multiplex PCR; TCRdb's version includes in-frame clones alone and lacks a portion of them. The sample lists under 90,000 clones; around 80% were seen once. The sample here was CD4+ T cells from blood, taken before liver transplant. Every receptor here comes from a human donor who received a liver transplant. CDR3s include the opening cysteine and the closing phenylalanine or tryptophan. A D gene is named only where the DNA matches it firmly. Size is stated for part of the rows, as once, few or many counts, or as a class when the clone is expanded.

cdr3_nt cdr3_aa v_call cdr3_length d_call j_call clone_size
TGTGCCAGCAGCGTTGGGACCGGGGAGCTGTTTTTT CASSVGTGELFF TRBV9 12 NA TRBJ2-2 NA
TGTGCCAGCAGCTTAGGGCCAGGCAACACTGAAGCTTTCTTT CASSLGPGNTEAFF TRBV11-3 14 NA TRBJ1-1 medium-sized
TGTGCCAGCAGTTTATCAGTCGGGGAGCTGTTTTTT CASSLSVGELFF TRBV27 12 NA TRBJ2-2 NA
TGTGCCAGCAGCTTGGGGCCCTCGGGGGGCAATGGTCAGCCCCAGCATTTT CASSLGPSGGNGQPQHF TRBV5-6 17 NA TRBJ1-5 NA
TGCGCCAGCAGTGAGCGAGGGGATCAGCCCCAGCATTTT CASSERGDQPQHF TRBV10-1 13 NA TRBJ1-5 few
TGTGCCAGCTCACCGGGACTCCACGCTGGCGAGCAGTACTTC CASSPGLHAGEQYF TRBV18 14 NA TRBJ2-7 NA
TGTGCCAGCTCACCCCTAGCGGGACATGAGACCCAGTACTTC CASSPLAGHETQYF TRBV18 14 TRBD2 TRBJ2-5 NA
TGTGCTAGCAGCCCCCGGCACCCGGGACAGCTCATCTACGAGCAGTACTTC CASSPRHPGQLIYEQYF TRBV7-7 17 TRBD1 TRBJ2-7 NA
TGCGCCAGCAGCCCGCCGGGACAGGGGTGGACAGATACGCAGTATTTT CASSPPGQGWTDTQYF TRBV5-1 16 TRBD1 TRBJ2-3 NA
TGCGCCAGCAGCTTGGTCACCCCAAAAAACATTCAGTACTTC CASSLVTPKNIQYF TRBV5-1 14 NA TRBJ2-4 NA
TGTGCCAGCAATGATGCGGGGGGCAACACTGAAGCTTTCTTT CASNDAGGNTEAFF TRBV27 14 NA TRBJ1-1 NA
TGCGCCAGCAGCGGGACAGGGGACTATGGCTACACCTTC CASSGTGDYGYTF TRBV10-2 13 TRBD1 TRBJ1-2 once
TGTGCCTGGAGTCGACCATCCTACGAGCAGTACTTC CAWSRPSYEQYF TRBV30 12 NA TRBJ2-7 NA
TGTGCCAGCAGCGCCCTAGCGGGAGGTTTGAATGAGCAGTTCTTC CASSALAGGLNEQFF TRBV9 15 TRBD2 TRBJ2-1 NA
TGCGCCAGCAGCTTGGGGACTGGGGGTAACTCTGGAAACACCATATATTTT CASSLGTGGNSGNTIYF TRBV5-1 17 NA TRBJ1-3 NA
TGTGCCAGTAGTACTGGGGCCAACGTCCTGACTTTC CASSTGANVLTF TRBV19 12 NA TRBJ2-6 NA
TGTGCCAGCAGCGTAGCTGGGGGGCGCACCTCCTCTGGAAACACCATATATTTT CASSVAGGRTSSGNTIYF TRBV9 18 NA TRBJ1-3 NA
TGTCGAGGGGAGACTAACTATGGCTACACCTTC CRGETNYGYTF TRBV28 11 NA TRBJ1-2 once
TGTGCCAGCAGTGCAGGGGCAGGGACTGAAGCTTTCTTT CASSAGAGTEAFF TRBV2 13 NA TRBJ1-1 few
TGCGCCAGCAGCTTGGTAGGGAGGTCTGCTGGGGCCAACGTCCTGACTTTC CASSLVGRSAGANVLTF TRBV5-1 17 NA TRBJ2-6 NA
TGTGCCAGCAGCCCACGGCGGGGGTGGACTGAAGCTTTCTTT CASSPRRGWTEAFF TRBV7-2 14 NA TRBJ1-1 NA
TGTGCCAGCAGCCGCCGGCAAGGGCCCCAGGGTGGCAATCAGCCCCAGCATTTT CASSRRQGPQGGNQPQHF TRBV5-6 18 NA TRBJ1-5 NA
TGTGCCAGCTCACCAGGTGTCAGGTTAGAGACCCAGTACTTC CASSPGVRLETQYF TRBV18 14 NA TRBJ2-5 NA
TGTGCCAGTAGGAGGGACCCCTCCTCGTACAATGAGCAGTTCTTC CASRRDPSSYNEQFF TRBV19 15 NA TRBJ2-1 NA
TGTGCCAGCAGCTTAAGTCCGGGAGGGAATCAGCCCCAGCATTTT CASSLSPGGNQPQHF TRBV5-4 15 NA TRBJ1-5 NA
TGCGCCAGCAGCCAAGCAGTTAGGGGGACAGGGGTAGAGACCCAGTACTTC CASSQAVRGTGVETQYF TRBV4-3 17 TRBD1 TRBJ2-5 NA
TGTGCCAGCAGCTCATACGGGACTAGCACAGATACGCAGTATTTT CASSSYGTSTDTQYF TRBV9 15 NA TRBJ2-3 few
TGTGCCAGCAGCCAAGATGGTCCTTTGGGCGATGAGCAGTTCTTC CASSQDGPLGDEQFF TRBV4-2 15 NA TRBJ2-1 NA
TGTGCCTGGAGTGTTCCCGGCAGGCTAGGTAATGGCTACACCTTC CAWSVPGRLGNGYTF TRBV30 15 NA TRBJ1-2 NA
TGTGCCAGCAGCCGGGACGGCAGAATTGGGCAGCCCCAGCATTTT CASSRDGRIGQPQHF TRBV2 15 NA TRBJ1-5 NA
TGTGCCAGCAGCGTAGACTTAGGATCCTACGAGCAGTACTTC CASSVDLGSYEQYF TRBV9 14 NA TRBJ2-7 NA
TGTGCCAGCAGTCCGCGACAGGGCCGGCAGCCCCAGCATTTT CASSPRQGRQPQHF TRBV6-4 14 TRBD1 TRBJ1-5 NA
TGTGCCAGCAGCCCAAGGACTAGCGGGACTATCAAAGGGGAGCAGTTCTTC CASSPRTSGTIKGEQFF TRBV5-4 17 TRBD2 TRBJ2-1 NA
TGTGCCAGCAGTTCAACAGGGGACCGGCTTAATGAAAAACTGTTTTTT CASSSTGDRLNEKLFF TRBV28 16 TRBD1 TRBJ1-4 NA
TGTGCCACCAGGCGGGAGAACACTGAAGCTTTCTTT CATRRENTEAFF TRBV28 12 NA TRBJ1-1 NA
TGTGCCAGCAGGGACAGGGGTGGTTCGAATCAGCCCCAGCATTTT CASRDRGGSNQPQHF TRBV6-1 15 TRBD1 TRBJ1-5 few
TGTGCCAGCAGCTTACGGGGGGCGCAGGGGGAGCTGTTTTTT CASSLRGAQGELFF TRBV11-2 14 NA TRBJ2-2 NA
TGTGCCAGCCGGAGCAACACTGAAGCTTTCTTT CASRSNTEAFF TRBV28 11 NA TRBJ1-1 NA
TGCGCCAGCAGCCAATTCCTCGGGATCACAGATACGCAGTATTTT CASSQFLGITDTQYF TRBV4-1 15 NA TRBJ2-3 NA
TGTGCCAGCAGTGTTAGCACAGATACGCAGTATTTT CASSVSTDTQYF TRBV2 12 NA TRBJ2-3 NA
TGTGCCAGCAGTACACACAGGAAGGATACGCAGTATTTT CASSTHRKDTQYF TRBV25-1 13 NA TRBJ2-3 NA
TGCAGCGTTGGACAGTCTGGTGAGCAGTACTTC CSVGQSGEQYF TRBV29-1 11 NA TRBJ2-7 NA
TGTGCCAGCGGGTCAGGGTTCTCCGCAGATGAAAAACTGTTTTTT CASGSGFSADEKLFF TRBV28 15 NA TRBJ1-4 NA
TGCAGCGTTGGAAGGGGGAATAATGAAAAACTGTTTTTT CSVGRGNNEKLFF TRBV29-1 13 NA TRBJ1-4 once
TGTGCCAGCAGTCTTGACCATACAGGGGTTCCTGGAAACACCATATATTTT CASSLDHTGVPGNTIYF TRBV28 17 TRBD1 TRBJ1-3 NA
TGTGCCAGCAGCGTAAGGGGTCGAGGGTACAATGAGCAGTTCTTC CASSVRGRGYNEQFF TRBV9 15 NA TRBJ2-1 NA
TGTGCCAGCAGTCCCGGGAGCAGCAATGAGCAGTTCTTC CASSPGSSNEQFF TRBV28 13 NA TRBJ2-1 NA
TGTGCCAGCTCACCTCTGACTAGAAACAATGAGCAGTTCTTC CASSPLTRNNEQFF TRBV18 14 NA TRBJ2-1 NA
TGTGCCAGTAGTAGAGACACAGATACGCAGTATTTT CASSRDTDTQYF TRBV19 12 NA TRBJ2-3 NA
TGTGCCAGCTCACCTCGGAGGGGCCCTGACGAGCAGTACTTC CASSPRRGPDEQYF TRBV18 14 NA TRBJ2-7 NA
TGTGCCAGCTCAACCAGACGTAATGAAAAACTGTTTTTT CASSTRRNEKLFF TRBV18 13 NA TRBJ1-4 NA
TGTGCCAGCAGCTCACCCGGACTAGCGGAGTATACGCAGTATTTT CASSSPGLAEYTQYF TRBV7-2 15 TRBD2 TRBJ2-3 NA
TGTGCCAGCCGGGGGACAGCATATAGCAATCAGCCCCAGCATTTT CASRGTAYSNQPQHF TRBV19 15 TRBD1 TRBJ1-5 NA
TGTGCCAGCTCACCAAGGGACTATGGTGAGCAGTTCTTC CASSPRDYGEQFF TRBV18 13 TRBD2 TRBJ2-1 NA
TGTGCCAGGCGGACTAGCGCCCAAGAGACCCAGTACTTC CARRTSAQETQYF TRBV2 13 TRBD2 TRBJ2-5 NA
TGCGCCAGCAGCTCTCAGGGGGCGCAGGACTATGGCTACACCTTC CASSSQGAQDYGYTF TRBV5-1 15 TRBD1 TRBJ1-2 few
TGCGCCAGCAGCCAAGTGGGCAGCACCTATGGCTACACCTTC CASSQVGSTYGYTF TRBV4-3 14 NA TRBJ1-2 NA
TGTGCCTGGAGGGGTACAGGGCCGAACACTGAAGCTTTCTTT CAWRGTGPNTEAFF TRBV30 14 NA TRBJ1-1 once
TGTGCCAGTAGTATCGGGGCAACACCCACCTACGAGCAGTACTTC CASSIGATPTYEQYF TRBV19 15 NA TRBJ2-7 NA